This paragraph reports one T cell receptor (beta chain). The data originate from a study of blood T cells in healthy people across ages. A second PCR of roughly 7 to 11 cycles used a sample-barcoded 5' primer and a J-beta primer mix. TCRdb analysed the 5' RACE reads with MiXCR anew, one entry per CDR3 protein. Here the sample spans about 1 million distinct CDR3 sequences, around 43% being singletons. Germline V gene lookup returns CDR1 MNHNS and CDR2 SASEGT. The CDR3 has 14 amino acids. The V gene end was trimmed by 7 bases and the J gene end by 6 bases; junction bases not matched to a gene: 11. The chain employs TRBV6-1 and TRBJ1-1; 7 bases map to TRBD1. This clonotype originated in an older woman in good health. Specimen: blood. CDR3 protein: CASTGGGHPPEAFF. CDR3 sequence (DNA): TGTGCCAGCACGGGAGGGGGCCACCCACCTGAAGCTTTCTTT.